This T cell receptor (beta chain) was retrieved from a study of persistence of HIV-infected CD4 T cells. Sequencing used immunoSEQ version 4 in survey mode. Each sample used up to 1 ug genomic DNA diluted to approximately 10 ng/uL. TCRdb's copy holds only in-frame clones and misses some; the assay was immunoSEQ multiplex PCR. The repertoire holds tens of thousands of clones, over 80% seen once, with around 6% in the top ten. CDR3 size: 18 residues. Germline-derived CDR1 and CDR2 are SGHTA and FQGNSA. Lysates of CMV-infected fibroblasts at about 10 ug/mL stimulated these cells. CD40L/CD69 double-negative CD45RO-high memory CD4+ T cells were collected. This clone was counted once. The antigen remains unidentified. A read error may produce the germline difference seen at one junction end.

This TCR derives from an adult woman with HIV who was CMV-seropositive. The chain links TRBV7-2 to TRBJ2-3; the D gene is possibly TRBD1 (6 bases). The sample in question was CD4+ T cells sorted from PBMCs after approximately 20-hour stimulation, obtained from a patient who received antiretroviral therapy. The CDR3 loop reads CASSLGVRGVLVPDTRYF. The CDR3, as DNA: TGTGCCAGCAGCTTAGGTGTCAGGGGAGTATTGGTTCCAGATACGCGGTATTTT.